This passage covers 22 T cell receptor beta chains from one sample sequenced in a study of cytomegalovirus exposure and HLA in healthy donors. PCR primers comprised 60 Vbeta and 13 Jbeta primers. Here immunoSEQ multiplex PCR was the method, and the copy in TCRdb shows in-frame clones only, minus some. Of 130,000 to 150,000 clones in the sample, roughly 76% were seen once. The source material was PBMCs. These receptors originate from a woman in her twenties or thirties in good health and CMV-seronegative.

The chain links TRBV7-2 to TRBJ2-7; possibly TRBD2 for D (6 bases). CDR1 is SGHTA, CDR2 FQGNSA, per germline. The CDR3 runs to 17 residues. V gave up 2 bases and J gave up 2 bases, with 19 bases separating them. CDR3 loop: CASSLNAGRSTPYEQYF. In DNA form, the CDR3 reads TGTGCCAGCAGCTTAAACGCGGGGAGGTCGACCCCCTACGAGCAGTACTTC.

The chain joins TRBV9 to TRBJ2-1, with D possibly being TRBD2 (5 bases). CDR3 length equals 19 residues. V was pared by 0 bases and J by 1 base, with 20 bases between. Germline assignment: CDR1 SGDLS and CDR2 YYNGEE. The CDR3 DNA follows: TGTGCCAGCAGCGTAGCTTCAGGACTTTCCCCCGTATCCTACAATGAGCAGTTCTTC. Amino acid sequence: CASSVASGLSPVSYNEQFF.

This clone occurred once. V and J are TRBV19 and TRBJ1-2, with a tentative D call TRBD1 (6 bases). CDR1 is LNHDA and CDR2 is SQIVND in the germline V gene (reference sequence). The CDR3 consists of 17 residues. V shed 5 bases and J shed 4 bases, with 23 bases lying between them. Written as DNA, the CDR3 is TGTGCCAGTAGTTTCAGGGGAACAGGGAACCTTTTCTATGGCTACACCTTC. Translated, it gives CASSFRGTGNLFYGYTF.

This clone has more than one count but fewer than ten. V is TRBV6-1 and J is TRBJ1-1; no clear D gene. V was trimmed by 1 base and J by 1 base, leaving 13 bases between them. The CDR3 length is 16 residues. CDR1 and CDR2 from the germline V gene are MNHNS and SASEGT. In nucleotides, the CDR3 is TGTGCCAGCAGTGAAGGCGAGGGAATAGGGAACACTGAAGCTTTCTTT. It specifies CASSEGEGIGNTEAFF.

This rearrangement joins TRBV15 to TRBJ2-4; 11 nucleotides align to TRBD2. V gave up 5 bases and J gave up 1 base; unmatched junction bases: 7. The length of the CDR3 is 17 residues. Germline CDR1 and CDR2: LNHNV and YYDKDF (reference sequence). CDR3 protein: CATSGRLAGTAKNIQYF. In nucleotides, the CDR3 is TGTGCCACCAGCGGCCGACTAGCGGGGACCGCCAAAAACATTCAGTACTTC.

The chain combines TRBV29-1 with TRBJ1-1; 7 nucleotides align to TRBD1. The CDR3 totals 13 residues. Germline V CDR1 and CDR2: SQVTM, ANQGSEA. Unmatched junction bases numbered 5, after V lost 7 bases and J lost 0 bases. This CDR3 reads CSGTTGMNTEAFF. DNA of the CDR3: TGCAGCGGGACGACAGGGATGAACACTGAAGCTTTCTTT. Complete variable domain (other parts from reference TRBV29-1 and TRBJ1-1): SAVISQKPSRDICQRGTSLTIQCQVDSQVTMMFWYRQQPGQSLTLIATANQGSEATYESGFVIDKFPISRPNLTFSTLTVSNMSPEDSSIYLCSGTTGMNTEAFFGQGTRLTVV.

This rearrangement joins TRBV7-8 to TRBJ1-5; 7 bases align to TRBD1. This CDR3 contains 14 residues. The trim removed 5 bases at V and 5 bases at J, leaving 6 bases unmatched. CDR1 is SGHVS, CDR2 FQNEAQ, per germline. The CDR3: CASSPDRADQPQHF. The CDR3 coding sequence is TGTGCCAGCAGCCCAGACAGGGCAGATCAGCCCCAGCATTTT.

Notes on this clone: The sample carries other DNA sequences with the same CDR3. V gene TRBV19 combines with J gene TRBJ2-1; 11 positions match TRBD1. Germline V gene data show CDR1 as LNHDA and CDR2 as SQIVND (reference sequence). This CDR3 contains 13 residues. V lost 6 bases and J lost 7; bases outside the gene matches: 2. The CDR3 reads CASSRDRGNEQFF. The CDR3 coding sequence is TGTGCCAGTAGCCGGGACAGGGGGAATGAGCAGTTCTTC.

This chain's CDR3 is CASSDRTGVEKLFF. As DNA, the CDR3 is TGTGCCAGTAGTGATCGGACAGGGGTCGAAAAACTGTTTTTT. The V gene is TRBV19, the J gene TRBJ1-4; 9 nucleotides line up with TRBD1. Looked up from germline, CDR1 is LNHDA and CDR2 is SQIVND (reference sequence). The CDR3 length is 14 residues. V was pared by 5 bases and J by 8 bases, with 6 bases of the junction left unmatched.

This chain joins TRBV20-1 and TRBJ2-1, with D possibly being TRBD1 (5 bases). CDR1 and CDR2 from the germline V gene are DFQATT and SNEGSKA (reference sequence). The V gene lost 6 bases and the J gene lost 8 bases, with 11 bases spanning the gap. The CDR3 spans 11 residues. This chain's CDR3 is CSAGKGYEQFF. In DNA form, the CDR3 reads TGCAGTGCGGGGAAGGGGTATGAGCAGTTCTTC.

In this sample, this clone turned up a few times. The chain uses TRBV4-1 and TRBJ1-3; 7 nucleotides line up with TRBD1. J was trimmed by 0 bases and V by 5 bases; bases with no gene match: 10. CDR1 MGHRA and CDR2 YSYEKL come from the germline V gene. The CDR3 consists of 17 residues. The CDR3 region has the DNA TGCGCCAGCAGCGCGGTCAACAGGGGAAACTCTGGAAACACCATATATTTT. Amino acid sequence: CASSAVNRGNSGNTIYF.

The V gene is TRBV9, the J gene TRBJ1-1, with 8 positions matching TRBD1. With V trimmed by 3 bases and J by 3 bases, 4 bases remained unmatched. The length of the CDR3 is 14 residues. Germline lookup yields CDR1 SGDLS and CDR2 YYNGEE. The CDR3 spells CASSAQGAYTEAFF. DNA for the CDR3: TGTGCCAGCAGCGCGCAGGGGGCGTACACTGAAGCTTTCTTT.

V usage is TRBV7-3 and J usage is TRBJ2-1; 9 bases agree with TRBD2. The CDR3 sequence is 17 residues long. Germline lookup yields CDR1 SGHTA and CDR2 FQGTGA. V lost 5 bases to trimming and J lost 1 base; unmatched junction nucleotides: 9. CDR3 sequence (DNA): TGTGCCAGCAGCGCTGTCCCGACTAGCGGATCCTACAATGAGCAGTTCTTC. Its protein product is CASSAVPTSGSYNEQFF.

Here the CDR3 DNA reads TGTGCCAGCAGCTTAAGGAGTAGCGTAGGGTTAAGAGAGACCCAGTACTTC. This encodes CASSLRSSVGLRETQYF. The chain carries TRBV5-4 and TRBJ2-5, with D perhaps matching TRBD2 (5 bases). Trimming pared 2 bases from V and 4 bases from J, leaving 21 bases between. The V gene's germline CDR1 is SGHNT and CDR2 YYREEE (reference sequence). This CDR3 has 17 amino acids.

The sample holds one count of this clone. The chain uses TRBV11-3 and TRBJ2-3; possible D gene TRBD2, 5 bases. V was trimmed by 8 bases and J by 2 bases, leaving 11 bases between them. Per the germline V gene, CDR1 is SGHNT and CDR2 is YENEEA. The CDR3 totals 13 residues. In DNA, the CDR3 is TGTGCCAGCCGAGGCGGGCCCACAGATACGCAGTATTTT. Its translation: CASRGGPTDTQYF.

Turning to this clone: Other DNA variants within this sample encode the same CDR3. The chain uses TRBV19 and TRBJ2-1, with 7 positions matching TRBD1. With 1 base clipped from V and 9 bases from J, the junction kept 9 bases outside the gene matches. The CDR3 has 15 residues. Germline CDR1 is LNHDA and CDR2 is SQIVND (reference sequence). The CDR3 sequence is CASSIGQGRQGEQFF. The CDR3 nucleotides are TGTGCCAGTAGTATAGGACAGGGTAGACAAGGTGAGCAGTTCTTC.

CDR3 residues: CASTLFWGGAHGYTF. The CDR3 DNA is TGTGCCAGCACTCTGTTCTGGGGCGGGGCCCATGGCTACACCTTC. The chain carries TRBV6-1 and TRBJ1-2, with D possibly TRBD1 on 5 matching bases. The CDR3 has 15 residues. Germline assignment: CDR1 MNHNS and CDR2 SASEGT. V was cut by 7 bases and J by 6 bases, with 21 bases left in between.

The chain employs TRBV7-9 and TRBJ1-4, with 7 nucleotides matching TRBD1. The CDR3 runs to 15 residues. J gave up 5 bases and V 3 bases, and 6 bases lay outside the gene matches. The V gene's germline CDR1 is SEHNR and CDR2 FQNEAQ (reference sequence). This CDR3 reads CASSFPRGINEKLFF. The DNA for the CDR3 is TGTGCCAGCAGCTTCCCCAGGGGGATCAATGAAAAACTGTTTTTT.

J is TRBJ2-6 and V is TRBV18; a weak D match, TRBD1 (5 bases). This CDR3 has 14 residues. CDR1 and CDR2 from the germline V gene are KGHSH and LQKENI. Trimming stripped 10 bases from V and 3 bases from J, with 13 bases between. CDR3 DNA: TGTGCCACCATTCCAGGGATTGGGGCCAACGTCCTGACTTTC. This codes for CATIPGIGANVLTF.

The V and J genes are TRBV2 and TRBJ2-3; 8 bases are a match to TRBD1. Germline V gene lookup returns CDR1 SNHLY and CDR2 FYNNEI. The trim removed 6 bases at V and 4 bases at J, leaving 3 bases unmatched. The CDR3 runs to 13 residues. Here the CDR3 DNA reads TGTGCCAGCAGGGACAGGGTGGCAGATACGCAGTATTTT. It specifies CASRDRVADTQYF.

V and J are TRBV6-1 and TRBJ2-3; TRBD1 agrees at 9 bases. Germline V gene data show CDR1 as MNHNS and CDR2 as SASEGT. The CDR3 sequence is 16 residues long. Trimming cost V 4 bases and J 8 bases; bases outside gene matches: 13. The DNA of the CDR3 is TGTGCCAGCAGTGGGGACAGGGTGTTCCCTGGGGGTACGCAGTATTTT. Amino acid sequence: CASSGDRVFPGGTQYF.

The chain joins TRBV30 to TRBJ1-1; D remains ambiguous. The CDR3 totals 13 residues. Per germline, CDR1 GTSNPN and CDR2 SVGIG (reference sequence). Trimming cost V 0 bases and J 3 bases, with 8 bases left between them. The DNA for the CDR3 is TGTGCCTGGAGTGTAGAGGGTGACACTGAAGCTTTCTTT. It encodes CAWSVEGDTEAFF. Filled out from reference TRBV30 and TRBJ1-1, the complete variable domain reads SQTIHQWPATLVQPVGSPLSLECTVEGTSNPNLYWYRQAAGRGLQLLFYSVGIGQISSEVPQNLSASRPQDRQFILSSKKLLLSDSGFYLCAWSVEGDTEAFFGQGTRLTVV.